This is a list of T cell receptor beta chains from one sample in a study of blood T cells in healthy people across ages. TCRdb called the 5' RACE reads again in MiXCR, with one record for every CDR3 protein. The sample lists 1,500,000 or so distinct CDR3 sequences, approximately 39% occurring once. Sequencing was carried out using blood. These receptor sequences come from a woman between 18 and 29 years old in good health. The CDR3 runs from the conserved cysteine through the conserved F or W. The order of the fields is J gene, D gene, V gene, clone size, CDR3 DNA, CDR3 protein. D genes are given only for firm matches. Size values are once, few and many counts, or a class for expanded clones, and some rows have none.

TRBJ2-6,.,TRBV4-1,.,TGCGCCAGCAGCCTCCGGGACTGGCGACGGTCCGGGGCCAACGTCCTGACTTTC,CASSLRDWRRSGANVLTF
TRBJ2-7,.,TRBV6-2/TRBV6-3,.,TGTGCCAGCAACGCGAACAGGGTTTCCTACAATGAGCAGTACTTC,CASNANRVSYNEQYF
TRBJ1-2,.,TRBV6-5,few,TGTGCCAGCAGACCCCCAAACCACTATGGCTACACCTTC,CASRPPNHYGYTF
TRBJ2-6,TRBD1,TRBV4-3,few,TGCGCCAGCAGCCGGGACAGGGGCTCTGGGGCCAACGTCCTGACTTTC,CASSRDRGSGANVLTF
TRBJ2-5,.,TRBV7-6,.,TGTGCCAGCAGCTTACTTTTTCAACCACAAGAGACCCAGTACTTC,CASSLLFQPQETQYF
TRBJ2-1,.,TRBV24-1,.,TGTGCCACCGGGGGACTTTCTGGGAATGAGCAGTTCTTC,CATGGLSGNEQFF
TRBJ2-3,TRBD2,TRBV27,few,TGTGCCAGCAGTTTATATGTGGGAGGGCCCCCAGATACGCAGTATTTT,CASSLYVGGPPDTQYF
TRBJ2-4,TRBD1,TRBV2,few,TGTGCCAGCAGTGAATTGGGACAGGGGGCTGCCAAAAACATTCAGTACTTC,CASSELGQGAAKNIQYF
TRBJ1-1,TRBD1,TRBV6-6,.,TGTGCCAGCAGATTAATGGCAAGGGACAGAAGCACTGAAGCTTTCTTT,CASRLMARDRSTEAFF
TRBJ2-7,TRBD2,TRBV4-3,.,TGCGCCAGCAGCCAAGACCGCACCCCGGGACTAGCGTTCGAGCAGTACTTC,CASSQDRTPGLAFEQYF
TRBJ2-7,.,TRBV6-2/TRBV6-3,.,TGTGCCAGCAGTTACGGCAGGGGCTCCGACGAGCAGTACTTC,CASSYGRGSDEQYF
TRBJ2-2,.,TRBV7-2,.,TGTGCCAGCAGCACCGACAGGCTGGTTACCGGGGAGCTGTTTTTT,CASSTDRLVTGELFF
TRBJ2-1,.,TRBV7-2,few,TGTGCCAGCAGCTCTCTACGGGAGAATCAGTTCTTC,CASSSLRENQFF
TRBJ1-1,.,TRBV6-5,few,TGTGCCAGCAGTTACGGCGGGGCAGATGGCACTGAAGCTTTCTTT,CASSYGGADGTEAFF
TRBJ1-2,.,TRBV15,.,TGTGCCACCAGCAGGGGGCTAGGACGGGAATATGGCTACACCTTC,CATSRGLGREYGYTF
TRBJ1-1,TRBD1,TRBV29-1,few,TGCAGCGTTGAAGATTTGGACAGGGGAGGCATACCTGAAGCTTTCTTT,CSVEDLDRGGIPEAFF
TRBJ1-2,.,TRBV12-3/TRBV12-4,.,TGTGCCAGCAGCTTAGTACGGGAATATGGCTACACCTTC,CASSLVREYGYTF
TRBJ2-3,.,TRBV6-5,.,TGTGCCAGCAGTTACAGGGGGGGATCCACAGATACGCAGTATTTT,CASSYRGGSTDTQYF
TRBJ2-7,.,TRBV2,.,TGTGCCACAAGGGTAAGAGACGAGCAGTACTTC,CATRVRDEQYF
TRBJ2-7,.,TRBV5-1,.,TGCGCCAGCATCCATACAGGGGGGGCCTACAATGAGCAGTACTTC,CASIHTGGAYNEQYF
TRBJ2-7,.,TRBV6-2/TRBV6-3,once,TGTGCCAGCGGTGTAGGTACCTACGAGCAGTACTTC,CASGVGTYEQYF
TRBJ2-1,TRBD1,TRBV20-1,.,TGCAGTGCTAGAAGTCCGACAGGGGACTACAATGAGCAGTTCTTC,CSARSPTGDYNEQFF
TRBJ2-7,.,TRBV25-1,once,TGTGCCAGCATCCGGGAAAAACTCTACAATGAGCAGTACTTC,CASIREKLYNEQYF
TRBJ1-6,.,TRBV2,.,TGTGCCAGCAGTTACAGGGAGGTGCGGGATTCACCCCTCCACTTT,CASSYREVRDSPLHF
TRBJ1-2,.,TRBV20-1,few,TGCAGTGCTAGCGCCAGTGGATATGGCTACACCTTC,CSASASGYGYTF
TRBJ1-2,.,TRBV3-1,.,TGTGCCAGCAGCCAAGTGTTGGGTTCCTTAAACTATGGCTACACCTTC,CASSQVLGSLNYGYTF
TRBJ2-7,.,TRBV7-2,.,TGTGCCAGCAGCTCCCGGGCAGGGGAGAATGAGCAGTACTTC,CASSSRAGENEQYF
TRBJ1-1,.,TRBV7-2,few,TGTGCCAGCAGCTTGTCCAGGACTTACACTGAAGCTTTCTTT,CASSLSRTYTEAFF
TRBJ2-1,.,TRBV5-1,few,TGCGCCAGCAGCCCCCCAATTGGGACGGCCAATGAGCAGTTCTTC,CASSPPIGTANEQFF
TRBJ1-2,.,TRBV7-2,.,TGTGCCAGCAGCCCCGATTGGACAGCTAACTATGGCTACACCTTC,CASSPDWTANYGYTF
TRBJ2-3,TRBD2,TRBV19,.,TGTGCCAGTAGTATCGGAGCGGGAGGATGGGGTACGCAGTATTTT,CASSIGAGGWGTQYF
TRBJ2-1,.,TRBV7-9,.,TGTGCCAGCAGCTTAAATGGGGCCGATGAGCAGTTCTTC,CASSLNGADEQFF